These 20 T cell receptor beta chains originate from one sample sequenced in a study of OX40 agonist ivuxolimab in advanced cancers. This table comes from immunoSEQ multiplex PCR, and its TCRdb copy is limited to in-frame clones, with some not included. The sample yields 12,000 or so clones, under 90% seen once. The sample in question was CD4+ or CD8+ T cells sorted from blood, obtained in a trial of the OX40 agonist ivuxolimab. The receptors here all came from an adult with an advanced solid tumor such as melanoma, head and neck, liver or kidney cancer.

The genes are TRBV4-2 and TRBJ1-1; D is ambiguous. Germline assignment: CDR1 LGHNA and CDR2 YNFKEQ. V was clipped by 1 base and J by 0 bases, with 6 bases between them. CDR3 length: 14 amino acids. The CDR3 protein is CASSQGELNTEAFF. CDR3 DNA: TGTGCCAGCAGCCAAGGGGAACTGAACACTGAAGCTTTCTTT.

The chain employs TRBV4-1 and TRBJ2-1; perhaps TRBD2 as D (6 bases). V lost 4 bases to trimming and J lost 5 bases, with 9 bases between them. Germline lookup yields CDR1 MGHRA and CDR2 YSYEKL. CDR3 length: 13 amino acids. The chain's CDR3 is CASSLGGDNEQFF. The CDR3 DNA reads TGCGCCAGCAGCCTCGGGGGAGACAATGAGCAGTTCTTC.

CDR3 sequence: CASSLEGRRVNQETQYF. The CDR3 DNA follows: TGTGCCAGCAGCTTAGAAGGTCGCAGGGTGAACCAAGAGACCCAGTACTTC. This chain uses TRBV7-6 with TRBJ2-5, with D possibly TRBD1 on 5 matching bases. CDR1 and CDR2 (germline): SGHVS, FNYEAQ. Trimming removed 1 base from V and 0 bases from J, with 15 bases in between. This CDR3 has 17 residues.

This clone was found once. V usage is TRBV11-2 and J usage is TRBJ1-1; D is unresolved. Germline values: CDR1 SGHAT, CDR2 FQNNGV. V was cut by 5 bases and J by 6 bases, with 19 bases left in between. The CDR3 loop spans 15 amino acids. In nucleotides, the CDR3 is TGTGCCAGCAGCCCATCTGTCGTCTCGGTGGCTGAAGCTTTCTTT. This encodes CASSPSVVSVAEAFF.

The genes are TRBV4-2 and TRBJ2-7; unclear D gene. Per the germline V gene, CDR1 is LGHNA and CDR2 is YNFKEQ. There are 11 residues in the CDR3. The V and J ends lost 5 bases and 0 bases respectively, with 2 bases between them. DNA for the CDR3: TGTGCCAGCAGCGACTCCTACGAGCAGTACTTC. Protein sequence: CASSDSYEQYF.

This CDR3 reads CASSRLHSEGGTEAFF. For the CDR3, the DNA is TGTGCCAGCAGCCGGCTTCACTCGGAGGGGGGCACTGAAGCTTTCTTT. This chain uses TRBV5-6 with TRBJ1-1; the D gene is possibly TRBD1 (6 bases). CDR1 and CDR2 from the germline V gene are SGHDT and YYEEEE. Trimming took off 4 bases at V and 4 bases at J, with 20 bases between the two ends. The CDR3 has 16 amino acids.

V gene TRBV4-2 combines with J gene TRBJ1-4; 8 positions match TRBD1. Germline V lookup: CDR1 LGHNA, CDR2 YNFKEQ. V shed 0 bases, J shed 7 bases, and the junction held 13 bases outside the gene matches. The CDR3 consists of 18 residues. CDR3: CASSQDLWENRGGEKLFF. The CDR3 DNA reads as TGTGCCAGCAGCCAAGATTTGTGGGAGAACAGGGGGGGTGAAAAACTGTTTTTT.

The genes are TRBV4-2 and TRBJ1-1; 9 nucleotides align to TRBD1. With 2 bases clipped from V and 6 bases from J, the junction kept 10 bases outside the gene matches. The CDR3 has 16 residues. CDR1 LGHNA and CDR2 YNFKEQ come from the germline V gene. The CDR3 region is CASSQPQGARGSEAFF. The CDR3 bases are TGTGCCAGCAGCCAACCACAGGGGGCCCGGGGTTCTGAAGCTTTCTTT.

This clone was picked up one time. The V call is TRBV7-9, the J call TRBJ1-2, with no clear D. From germline, CDR1 is SEHNR and CDR2 FQNEAQ (reference sequence). The ends were cut back, 2 bases at V and 1 base at J, with 14 bases in the middle. The CDR3 runs to 16 residues. For the CDR3, the DNA is TGTGCCAGCAGCTTATCTGGCAGCCAGATTAACTATGGCTACACCTTC. It yields the protein CASSLSGSQINYGYTF.

This clone was observed a few times. The chain combines TRBV4-1 with TRBJ1-5, with D hard to call. The germline V gene encodes CDR1 MGHRA and CDR2 YSYEKL. The CDR3 is 14 residues long. Trimming removed 1 base at V and 2 bases at J, with 6 bases between. CDR3 in DNA: TGCGCCAGCAGCCAAGCGGGCGGCAATCAGCCCCAGCATTTT. Its protein is CASSQAGGNQPQHF.

The J gene is TRBJ2-2, the V gene TRBV11-3; TRBD1 matches 7 bases. Germline CDR1 reads SGHNT; CDR2 reads YENEEA. Trimming at V came to 4 bases and at J to 2 bases, leaving 4 bases not matched to a gene. This CDR3 comprises 15 residues. The CDR3 DNA reads as TGTGCCAGCAGCTCAGACAGGGAAAACACCGGGGAGCTGTTTTTT. This encodes CASSSDRENTGELFF.

In DNA form, the CDR3 reads TGTGCCAGCAGCTCCAGACTAGCGGGGGGCCTAAGCACAGATACGCAGTATTTT. Translating it yields CASSSRLAGGLSTDTQYF. V and J are TRBV13 and TRBJ2-3; 13 nucleotides agree with TRBD2. V gave up 4 bases and J gave up 0 bases; unmatched junction bases: 7. The germline V gene encodes CDR1 PRHDT and CDR2 FYEKMQ (reference sequence). The CDR3 length is 18 residues.

V and J are TRBV4-1 and TRBJ1-4, with unresolved D. CDR3 length equals 15 residues. Trimming took 0 bases from V and 0 from J, leaving 5 bases between them. CDR1 and CDR2 from the germline V gene are MGHRA and YSYEKL. The CDR3 bases are TGCGCCAGCAGCCAAGACACCGCAACTAATGAAAAACTGTTTTTT. This gives the protein CASSQDTATNEKLFF.

The table lists this clone with a few counts. CDR3 region: CASSYVAGNYGYTF. The CDR3, as DNA: TGTGCCAGCAGTTACGTCGCAGGAAACTATGGCTACACCTTC. The rearrangement links TRBV6-5 to TRBJ1-2; D uncertain. This CDR3 has 14 residues. CDR1 is MNHEY and CDR2 is SVGAGI in the germline V gene. Trimming shortened V by 2 bases and J by 2 bases, and 9 bases separated the two germline ends.

This clone was observed a single time. The rearrangement links TRBV9 to TRBJ1-1, with a weak D call TRBD1 (5 bases). With 4 bases removed from V and 7 bases from J, the gap between germline ends came to 14 bases. The CDR3 length is 13 residues. Per the germline V gene, CDR1 is SGDLS and CDR2 is YYNGEE. CDR3 loop: CASSPRGDGEAFF. CDR3 sequence (DNA): TGTGCCAGCAGCCCCCGGGGGGACGGTGAAGCTTTCTTT.

The gene calls are TRBV6-1 and TRBJ1-4; the D gene is possibly TRBD1 (5 bases). In germline, CDR1 is MNHNS, CDR2 SASEGT. Deletions cut 6 bases from V and 8 bases from J, with 10 bases between. This CDR3 region has 12 residues. CDR3 in amino acids: CASRVWGEKLFF. The CDR3 bases are TGTGCCAGCAGAGTTTGGGGCGAAAAACTGTTTTTT.

The chain carries TRBV11-2 and TRBJ2-5; D is undetermined. This CDR3 region has 15 residues. Trimming removed 1 base from V and 5 bases from J, with 14 bases in between. Germline CDR1 is SGHAT and CDR2 is FQNNGV. The CDR3 loop is CASSLAGRMAETQYF. In nucleotides, the CDR3 is TGTGCCAGCAGCTTAGCTGGTAGGATGGCTGAGACCCAGTACTTC. Drawing the rest from reference TRBV11-2 and TRBJ2-5, the complete variable domain is EAGVAQSPRYKIIEKRQSVAFWCNPISGHATLYWYQQILGQGPKLLIQFQNNGVVDDSQLPKDRFSAERLKGVDSTLKIQPAKLEDSAVYLCASSLAGRMAETQYFGPGTRLLVL.

The rearrangement joins TRBV27 to TRBJ2-1, with 8 bases lining up with TRBD1. This CDR3 is built from 14 residues. Germline-derived CDR1 and CDR2 are MNHEY and SMNVEV (reference sequence). The J segment lost 6 bases and the V segment lost 10 bases, leaving 11 bases of the junction unmatched. Written as DNA, the CDR3 is TGTGCCATCAAGGACAGGGCCTATACCAATGAGCAGTTCTTC. Amino acids: CAIKDRAYTNEQFF.

The chain is built from TRBV5-5 and TRBJ1-1; possibly TRBD1 for D (6 bases). The CDR3 length is 13 residues. The ends were cut back, 4 bases at V and 0 bases at J, with 7 bases in the middle. Germline V CDR1 and CDR2: SGHKS, YYEKEE (reference sequence). CDR3 DNA sequence: TGTGCCAGCAGCGGACAGCTGAACACTGAAGCTTTCTTT. Its protein is CASSGQLNTEAFF.

V gene TRBV5-6 combines with J gene TRBJ2-1; 11 nucleotides line up with TRBD1. From germline, CDR1 is SGHDT and CDR2 YYEEEE. Unmatched junction bases numbered 6, after V lost 4 bases and J lost 6 bases. The CDR3 totals 15 residues. The CDR3 spells CASSPGQGVVNEQFF. The CDR3 DNA sequence: TGTGCCAGCAGCCCGGGACAGGGGGTGGTCAATGAGCAGTTCTTC.